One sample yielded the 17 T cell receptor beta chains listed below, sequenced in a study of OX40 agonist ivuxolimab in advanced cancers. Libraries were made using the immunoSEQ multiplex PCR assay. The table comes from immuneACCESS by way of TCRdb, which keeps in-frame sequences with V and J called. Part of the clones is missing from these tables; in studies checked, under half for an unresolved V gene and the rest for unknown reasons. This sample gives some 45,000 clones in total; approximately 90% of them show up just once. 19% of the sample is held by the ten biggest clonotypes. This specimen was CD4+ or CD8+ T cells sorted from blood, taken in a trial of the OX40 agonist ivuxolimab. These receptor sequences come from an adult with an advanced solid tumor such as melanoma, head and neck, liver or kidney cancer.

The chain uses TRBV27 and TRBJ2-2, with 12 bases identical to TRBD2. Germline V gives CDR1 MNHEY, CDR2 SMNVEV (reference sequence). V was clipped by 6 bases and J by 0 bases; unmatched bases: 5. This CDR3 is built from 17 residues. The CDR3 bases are TGTGCCAGCAGACCTGGGACTAGCGGGCCGAACACCGGGGAGCTGTTTTTT. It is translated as CASRPGTSGPNTGELFF.

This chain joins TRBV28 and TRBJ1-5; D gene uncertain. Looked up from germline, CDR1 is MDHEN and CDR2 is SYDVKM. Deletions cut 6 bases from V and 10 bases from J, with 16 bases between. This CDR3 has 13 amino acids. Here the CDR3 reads CASSRRGYRPQHF. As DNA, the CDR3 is TGTGCCAGCAGCCGAAGAGGCTACAGACCCCAGCATTTT.

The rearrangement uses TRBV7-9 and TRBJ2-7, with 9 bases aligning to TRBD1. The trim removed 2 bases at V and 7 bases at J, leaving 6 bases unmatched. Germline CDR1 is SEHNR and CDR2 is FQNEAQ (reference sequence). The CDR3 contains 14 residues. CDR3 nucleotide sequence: TGTGCCAGCAGCTTATTTACAGGGGGCGCGGAGCAGTACTTC. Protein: CASSLFTGGAEQYF.

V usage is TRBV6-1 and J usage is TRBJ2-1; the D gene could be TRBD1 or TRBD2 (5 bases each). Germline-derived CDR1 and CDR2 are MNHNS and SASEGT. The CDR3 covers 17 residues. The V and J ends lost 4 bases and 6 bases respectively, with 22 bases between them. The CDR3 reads CASSVGDLSHVGNEQFF. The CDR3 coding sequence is TGTGCCAGCAGTGTGGGGGACCTTTCACATGTGGGCAATGAGCAGTTCTTC.

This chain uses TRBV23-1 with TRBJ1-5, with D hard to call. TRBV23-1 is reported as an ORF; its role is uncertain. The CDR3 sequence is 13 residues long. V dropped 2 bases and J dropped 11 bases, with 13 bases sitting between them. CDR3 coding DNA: TGCGCCAGCAGTCAACCGGACTGCCCGTCCCAGCATTTT. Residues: CASSQPDCPSQHF.

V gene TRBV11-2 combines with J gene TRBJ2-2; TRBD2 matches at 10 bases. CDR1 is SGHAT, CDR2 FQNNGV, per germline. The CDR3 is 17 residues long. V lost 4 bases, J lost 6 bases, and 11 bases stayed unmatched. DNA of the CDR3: TGTGCCAGCAGCTCCACCAGCCCTAGCGGGAGCCCCGGGGAGCTGTTTTTT. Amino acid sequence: CASSSTSPSGSPGELFF. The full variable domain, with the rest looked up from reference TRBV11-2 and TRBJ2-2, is EAGVAQSPRYKIIEKRQSVAFWCNPISGHATLYWYQQILGQGPKLLIQFQNNGVVDDSQLPKDRFSAERLKGVDSTLKIQPAKLEDSAVYLCASSSTSPSGSPGELFFGEGSRLTVL.

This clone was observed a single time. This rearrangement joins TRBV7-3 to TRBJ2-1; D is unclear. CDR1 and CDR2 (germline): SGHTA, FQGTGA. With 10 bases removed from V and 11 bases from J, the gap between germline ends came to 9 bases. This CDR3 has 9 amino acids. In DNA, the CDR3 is TGTGCCAACCCCCGCAAGCAGTTCTTC. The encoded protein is CANPRKQFF. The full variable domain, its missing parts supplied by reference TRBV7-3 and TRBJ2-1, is GAGVSQTPSNKVTEKGKYVELRCDPISGHTALYWYRQSLGQGPEFLIYFQGTGAADDSGLPNDRFFAVRPEGSVSTLKIQRTERGDSAVYLCANPRKQFFGPGTRLTVL.

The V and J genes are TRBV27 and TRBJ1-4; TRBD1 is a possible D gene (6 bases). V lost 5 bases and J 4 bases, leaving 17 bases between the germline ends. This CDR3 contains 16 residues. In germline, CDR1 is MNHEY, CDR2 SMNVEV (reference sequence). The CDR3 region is CASSLNRPRGNEKLFF. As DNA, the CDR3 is TGTGCCAGCAGTCTAAACCGCCCCAGGGGTAATGAAAAACTGTTTTTT.

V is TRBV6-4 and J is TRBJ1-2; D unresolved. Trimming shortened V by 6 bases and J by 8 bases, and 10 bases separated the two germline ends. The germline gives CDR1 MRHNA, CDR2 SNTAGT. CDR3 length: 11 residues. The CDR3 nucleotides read TGTGCCAGCAGCGGAGGGTTCGGCTACACCTTC. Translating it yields CASSGGFGYTF.

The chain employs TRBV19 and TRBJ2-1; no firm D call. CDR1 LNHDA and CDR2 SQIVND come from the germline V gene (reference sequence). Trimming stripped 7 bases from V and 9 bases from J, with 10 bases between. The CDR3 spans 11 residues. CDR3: CASMSTVEQFF. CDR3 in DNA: TGTGCCAGTATGAGTACAGTTGAGCAGTTCTTC.

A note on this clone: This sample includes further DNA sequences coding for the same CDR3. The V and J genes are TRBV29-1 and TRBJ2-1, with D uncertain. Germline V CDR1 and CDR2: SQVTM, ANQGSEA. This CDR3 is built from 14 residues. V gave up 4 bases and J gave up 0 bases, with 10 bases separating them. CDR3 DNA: TGCAGCGTTGGCCTGGAGAGCTCCTACAATGAGCAGTTCTTC. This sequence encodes CSVGLESSYNEQFF.

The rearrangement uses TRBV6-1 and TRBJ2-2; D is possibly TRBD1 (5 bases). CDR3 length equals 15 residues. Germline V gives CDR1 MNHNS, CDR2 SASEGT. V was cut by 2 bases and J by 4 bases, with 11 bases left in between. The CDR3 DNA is TGTGCCAGCAGTGAACGGCGGCAGGGCACCGGGGAGCTGTTTTTT. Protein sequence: CASSERRQGTGELFF.

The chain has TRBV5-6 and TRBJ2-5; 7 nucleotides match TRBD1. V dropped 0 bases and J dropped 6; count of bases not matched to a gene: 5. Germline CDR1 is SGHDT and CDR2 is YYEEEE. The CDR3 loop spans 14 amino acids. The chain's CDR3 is CASSLATGLKTQYF. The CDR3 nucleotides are TGTGCCAGCAGCTTGGCGACAGGGCTGAAGACCCAGTACTTC.

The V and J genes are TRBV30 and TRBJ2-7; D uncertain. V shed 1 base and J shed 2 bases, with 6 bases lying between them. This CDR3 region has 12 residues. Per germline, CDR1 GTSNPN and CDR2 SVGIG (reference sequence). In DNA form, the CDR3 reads TGTGCCTGGAGTGGACGGCCCTACGAGCAGTACTTC. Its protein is CAWSGRPYEQYF.

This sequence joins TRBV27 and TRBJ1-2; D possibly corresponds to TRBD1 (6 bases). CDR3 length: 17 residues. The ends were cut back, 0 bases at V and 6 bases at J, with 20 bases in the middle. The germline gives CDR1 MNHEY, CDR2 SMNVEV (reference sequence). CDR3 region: CASSLSPSTGQNDGYTF. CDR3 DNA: TGTGCCAGCAGTTTATCACCCTCGACAGGCCAGAACGATGGCTACACCTTC.

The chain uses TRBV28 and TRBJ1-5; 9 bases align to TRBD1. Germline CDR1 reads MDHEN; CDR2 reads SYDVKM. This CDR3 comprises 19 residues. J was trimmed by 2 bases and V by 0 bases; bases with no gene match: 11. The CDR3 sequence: CASSLWGGPRQGGNQPQHF. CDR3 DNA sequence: TGTGCCAGCAGTTTATGGGGCGGTCCAAGACAGGGGGGCAATCAGCCCCAGCATTTT.

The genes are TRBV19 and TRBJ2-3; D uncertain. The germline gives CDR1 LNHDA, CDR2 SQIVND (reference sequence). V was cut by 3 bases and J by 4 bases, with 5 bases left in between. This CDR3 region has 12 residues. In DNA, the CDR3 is TGTGCCAGTAGTATCCCCCCAGATACGCAGTATTTT. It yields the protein CASSIPPDTQYF.